The clone carrying this T cell receptor (beta chain) showed up just a few times. Clones were sequenced by immunoSEQ multiplex PCR, and TCRdb holds only the in-frame ones, with some missing. The sample carries 250,000 to 400,000 clones, about 91% recorded once. Per the germline V gene, CDR1 is LNHDA and CDR2 is SQIVND (reference sequence). The V and J ends lost 5 bases and 6 bases, in that order; junction bases with no gene match: 4. This CDR3 comprises 14 residues. The record originates from a study of blood T cell repertoires in COVID-19. This chain joins TRBV19 and TRBJ2-1, with TRBD1 matching 10 bases. Sequencing was carried out using peripheral blood. This TCR came from a woman in her twenties or thirties with COVID-19, enrolled during active disease. Here the CDR3 DNA reads TGTGCCAGTAGTCGGACAGGGGGTACCAATGAGCAGTTCTTC. It translates to CASSRTGGTNEQFF.